Below are 17 T cell receptor beta chains sequenced from a single sample in a study of identifying expanded T cells in peripheral blood. Libraries were prepared by immunoSEQ multiplex PCR; TCRdb keeps only in-frame clonotypes and omits some of them. The sample contains 100,000 to 150,000 clones, over 65% of which appear only once. The sample taken for sequencing was blood. The origin of the receptors is a person aged 18-69 years in good health.

This chain joins TRBV27 and TRBJ1-2; TRBD1 aligns across 8 bases. The CDR3 is 12 amino acids. Germline loops: CDR1 MNHEY, CDR2 SMNVEV (reference sequence). J gave up 7 bases and V 8 bases, and 6 bases lay outside the gene matches. The CDR3 loop reads CASRTGSGGYTF. DNA of the CDR3: TGTGCCAGCCGGACAGGGTCGGGTGGCTACACCTTC.

This chain joins TRBV30 and TRBJ1-1; D unresolved. V lost 0 bases and J lost 6, with 14 bases in between. Looked up from germline, CDR1 is GTSNPN and CDR2 is SVGIG (reference sequence). The CDR3 contains 14 residues. The CDR3 here is CAWSVSGFSAEAFF. In nucleotides, the CDR3 is TGTGCCTGGAGTGTATCCGGGTTTTCGGCTGAAGCTTTCTTT.

This rearrangement joins TRBV4-3 to TRBJ1-4; D is unresolved. The CDR3 extends over 15 amino acids. V was pared by 0 bases and J by 8 bases, with 13 bases between. Germline assignment: CDR1 LGHNA and CDR2 YSLEER. CDR3 in DNA: TGCGCCAGCAGCCAAGATCCTCGAATATACGAAAAACTGTTTTTT. As protein: CASSQDPRIYEKLFF.

The V and J genes are TRBV5-1 and TRBJ2-1, with a possible D match to TRBD1 (5 bases). Germline-derived CDR1 and CDR2 are SGHRS and YFSETQ. Trimming removed 0 bases at V and 13 bases at J, with 14 bases between. This CDR3 spans 13 amino acids. Here the CDR3 DNA reads TGCGCCAGCAGCTTGGAGGGGCCACGGGCCCAGTTCTTC. Encoded protein: CASSLEGPRAQFF.

The V gene is TRBV6-1, the J gene TRBJ1-2; 8 bases are shared with TRBD1. J lost 4 bases, V lost 3 bases, and 10 bases had no gene match. Germline V gene data show CDR1 as MNHNS and CDR2 as SASEGT. The CDR3 contains 16 residues. The CDR3 loop reads CASSELAGGLGYGYTF. As DNA, the CDR3 is TGTGCCAGCAGTGAGCTAGCAGGGGGCCTCGGCTATGGCTACACCTTC.

This chain joins TRBV11-3 and TRBJ2-5, with 7 nucleotides matching TRBD1. The CDR3 totals 16 residues. CDR1 is SGHNT and CDR2 is YENEEA in the germline V gene. Germline trimming cut 5 bases from V and 4 bases from J; bases unmatched to any gene: 13. The CDR3 DNA reads as TGTGCCAGCAGCCTATCCGGGACAGTGAGGGGAGAGACCCAGTACTTC. Translation gives CASSLSGTVRGETQYF.

This rearrangement joins TRBV18 to TRBJ2-1; no firm D call. From germline, CDR1 is KGHSH and CDR2 LQKENI. V was trimmed by 5 bases and J by 0 bases, leaving 14 bases between them. The CDR3 sequence is 16 residues long. The CDR3 spells CASSRDVQSSYNEQFF. Written as DNA, the CDR3 is TGTGCCAGCTCAAGGGATGTTCAGAGCTCCTACAATGAGCAGTTCTTC.

The CDR3 is CASTVPGHFWWTDEQFF. The DNA of the CDR3 is TGTGCCAGCACCGTACCGGGACATTTTTGGTGGACGGATGAGCAGTTCTTC. The chain joins TRBV27 to TRBJ2-1; D is possibly TRBD1 (6 bases). The V gene lost 7 bases and the J gene lost 8 bases, with 27 bases spanning the gap. Per the germline V gene, CDR1 is MNHEY and CDR2 is SMNVEV (reference sequence). The length of the CDR3 is 17 residues.

This clone was seen a handful of times. The chain has TRBV7-7 and TRBJ1-5; TRBD1 might be the D (6 bases). Trimming removed 5 bases from V and 1 base from J, with 6 bases in between. This CDR3 spans 13 amino acids. Germline CDR1 reads SSHAT; CDR2 reads FNYEAQ (reference sequence). CDR3 sequence reads: CASSQGSNQPQHF. In DNA form, the CDR3 reads TGTGCCAGCAGCCAGGGGAGCAATCAGCCCCAGCATTTT.

The rearrangement joins TRBV12-5 to TRBJ2-1, with D unclear. The V and J ends lost 6 bases and 8 bases respectively, with 11 bases between them. The CDR3 runs 12 residues. Germline values: CDR1 LGHNT, CDR2 FRNRAP. Here the CDR3 DNA reads TGTGCTAGTGGAATGGAATGGTATGAGCAGTTCTTC. Translated: CASGMEWYEQFF. The whole variable domain, filled in from reference TRBV12-5 and TRBJ2-1, reads DARVTQTPRHKVTEMGQEVTMRCQPILGHNTVFWYRQTMMQGLELLAYFRNRAPLDDSGMPKDRFSAEMPDATLATLKIQPSEPRDSAVYFCASGMEWYEQFFGPGTRLTVL.

V is TRBV5-5 and J is TRBJ1-2; 8 nucleotides match TRBD1. The germline V gene has CDR1 SGHKS and CDR2 YYEKEE (reference sequence). With 4 bases clipped from V and 5 bases from J, the junction kept 10 bases outside the gene matches. The CDR3 runs 15 residues. CDR3 nucleotides: TGTGCCAGCAGCGTCCTAGGACAGGGAGAGTATGGCTACACCTTC. This codes for CASSVLGQGEYGYTF.

The V and J genes are TRBV11-3 and TRBJ1-2, with D uncertain. Trimming stripped 6 bases from V and 4 bases from J, with 12 bases between. CDR1 and CDR2 from the germline V gene are SGHNT and YENEEA. This CDR3 is 13 amino acids long. CDR3 sequence (DNA): TGTGCCAGCAGTCCAACCCCCTCCTATGGCTACACCTTC. It encodes CASSPTPSYGYTF. Full variable domain (outside the CDR3, taken from reference TRBV11-3 and TRBJ1-2): EAGVVQSPRYKIIEKKQPVAFWCNPISGHNTLYWYLQNLGQGPELLIRYENEEAVDDSQLPKDRFSAERLKGVDSTLKIQPAELGDSAVYLCASSPTPSYGYTFGSGTRLTVV.

This clone appeared a single time. The V call is TRBV5-1, the J call TRBJ2-1; no definite D call. Germline V gives CDR1 SGHRS, CDR2 YFSETQ. Deletions cut 1 base from V and 3 bases from J, with 11 bases between. CDR3 length equals 15 residues. The CDR3 sequence is CASSLSIQNYNEQFF. The CDR3 nucleotides read TGCGCCAGCAGCTTGTCAATCCAGAACTACAATGAGCAGTTCTTC.

The gene calls are TRBV6-5 and TRBJ1-2; weak D call: TRBD1 (5 bases). The germline V gene has CDR1 MNHEY and CDR2 SVGAGI. The CDR3 runs to 14 residues. V dropped 0 bases and J dropped 8 bases, with 13 bases sitting between them. CDR3 in DNA: TGTGCCAGCAGTTACTCGGGGGGGACCCGCGGCTACACCTTC. This sequence encodes CASSYSGGTRGYTF.

The chain uses TRBV27 and TRBJ2-3, with D unresolved. The germline V and J ends were trimmed by 8 bases and 4 bases, with 19 bases remaining between them. This CDR3 has 15 amino acids. Germline V gene sequence: CDR1 MNHEY, CDR2 SMNVEV (reference sequence). CDR3 in amino acids: CASGAIELSADTQYF. DNA for the CDR3: TGTGCCAGCGGTGCTATTGAGCTTTCGGCAGATACGCAGTATTTT.

The V and J genes are TRBV7-2 and TRBJ1-1; a weak D match, TRBD1 (6 bases). Trimming removed 1 base at V and 8 bases at J, with 11 bases between. The CDR3 loop spans 13 amino acids. CDR1 is SGHTA, CDR2 FQGNSA, per germline. CDR3 amino acids: CASSLVWGGEAFF. As DNA, the CDR3 is TGTGCCAGCAGCTTAGTCTGGGGGGGCGAAGCTTTCTTT.

The chain combines TRBV15 with TRBJ2-3; D remains unclear. Germline V CDR1 and CDR2: LNHNV, YYDKDF (reference sequence). This CDR3 is built from 14 residues. Deletions cut 3 bases from V and 2 bases from J, with 9 bases between. CDR3 sequence: CATSSDRNTDTQYF. DNA for the CDR3: TGTGCCACCAGCAGTGATAGGAACACAGATACGCAGTATTTT.